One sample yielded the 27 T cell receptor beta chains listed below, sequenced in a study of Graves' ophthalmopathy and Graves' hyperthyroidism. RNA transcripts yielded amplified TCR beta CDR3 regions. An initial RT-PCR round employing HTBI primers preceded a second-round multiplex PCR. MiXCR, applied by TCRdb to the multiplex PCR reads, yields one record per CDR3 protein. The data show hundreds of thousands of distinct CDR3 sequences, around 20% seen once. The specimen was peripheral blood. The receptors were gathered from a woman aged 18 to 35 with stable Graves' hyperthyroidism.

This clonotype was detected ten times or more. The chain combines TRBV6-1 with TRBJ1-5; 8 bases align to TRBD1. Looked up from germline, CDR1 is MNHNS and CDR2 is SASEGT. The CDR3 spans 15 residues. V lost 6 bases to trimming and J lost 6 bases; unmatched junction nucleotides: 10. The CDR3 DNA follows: TGTGCCAGCAGCCCGGGAGACAGGGGTGTTCAGCCCCAGCATTTT. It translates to CASSPGDRGVQPQHF.

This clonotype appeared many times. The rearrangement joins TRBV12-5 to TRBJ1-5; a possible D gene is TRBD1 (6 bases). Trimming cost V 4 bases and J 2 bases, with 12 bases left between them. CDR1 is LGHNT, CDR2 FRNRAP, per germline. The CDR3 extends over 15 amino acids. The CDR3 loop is CASGWGQEGNQPQHF. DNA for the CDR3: TGTGCTAGTGGTTGGGGACAAGAAGGCAATCAGCCCCAGCATTTT.

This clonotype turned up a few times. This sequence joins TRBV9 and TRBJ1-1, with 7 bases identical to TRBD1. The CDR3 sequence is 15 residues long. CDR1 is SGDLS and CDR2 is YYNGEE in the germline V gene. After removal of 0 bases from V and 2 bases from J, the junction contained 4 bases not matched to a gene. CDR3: CASSVVGQKNTEAFF. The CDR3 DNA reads TGTGCCAGCAGCGTAGTGGGACAGAAAAACACTGAAGCTTTCTTT.

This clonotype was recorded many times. Written as DNA, the CDR3 is TGTGCCAGCAGTTACGAACGGCCCGCCTCTGGAAACACCATATATTTT. This encodes CASSYERPASGNTIYF. This chain uses TRBV6-5 with TRBJ1-3; no definite D call. Germline V gives CDR1 MNHEY, CDR2 SVGAGI. Trimming stripped 2 bases from V and 0 bases from J, with 11 bases between. The CDR3 is 16 residues long.

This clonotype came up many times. CDR3 nucleotides: TGTGCCAGCATGTGGGCGGGAGGGTTCTACGAGCAGTACTTC. It codes for CASMWAGGFYEQYF. The V gene is TRBV7-9, the J gene TRBJ2-7; 9 nucleotides match TRBD2. This CDR3 contains 14 residues. V lost 7 bases, J lost 3 bases, and 7 bases stayed unmatched. CDR1 is SEHNR and CDR2 is FQNEAQ in the germline V gene (reference sequence).

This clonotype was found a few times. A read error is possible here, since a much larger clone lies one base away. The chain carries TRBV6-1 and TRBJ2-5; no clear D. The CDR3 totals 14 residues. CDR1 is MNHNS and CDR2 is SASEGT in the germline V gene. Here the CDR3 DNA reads TGTGCCAGCAAGCGCAGCGTCTACCAAGAGACCCAGTGCTTC. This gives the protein CASKRSVYQETQCF.

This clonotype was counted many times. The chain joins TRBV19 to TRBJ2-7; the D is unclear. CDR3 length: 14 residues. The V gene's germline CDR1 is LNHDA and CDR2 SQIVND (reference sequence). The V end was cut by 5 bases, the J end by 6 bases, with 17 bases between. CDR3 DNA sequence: TGTGCCAGTAGTGCACAGCTATCCTCTCCCGAGCAGTACTTC. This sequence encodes CASSAQLSSPEQYF.

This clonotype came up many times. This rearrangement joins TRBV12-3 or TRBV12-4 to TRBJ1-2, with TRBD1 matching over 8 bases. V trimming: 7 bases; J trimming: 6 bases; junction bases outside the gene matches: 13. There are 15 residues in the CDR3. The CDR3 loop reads CASNHQTGADDGYTF. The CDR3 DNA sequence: TGTGCCAGCAATCATCAGACAGGGGCGGATGATGGCTACACCTTC.

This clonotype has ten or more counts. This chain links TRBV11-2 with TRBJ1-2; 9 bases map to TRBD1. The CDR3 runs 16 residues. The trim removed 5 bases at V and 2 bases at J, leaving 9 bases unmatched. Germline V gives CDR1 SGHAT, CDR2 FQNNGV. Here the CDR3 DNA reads TGTGCCAGCAGCCCCGCCGGGACAGGGAGGAACTATGGCTACACCTTC. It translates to CASSPAGTGRNYGYTF. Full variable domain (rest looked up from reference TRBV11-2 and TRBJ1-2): EAGVAQSPRYKIIEKRQSVAFWCNPISGHATLYWYQQILGQGPKLLIQFQNNGVVDDSQLPKDRFSAERLKGVDSTLKIQPAKLEDSAVYLCASSPAGTGRNYGYTFGSGTRLTVV.

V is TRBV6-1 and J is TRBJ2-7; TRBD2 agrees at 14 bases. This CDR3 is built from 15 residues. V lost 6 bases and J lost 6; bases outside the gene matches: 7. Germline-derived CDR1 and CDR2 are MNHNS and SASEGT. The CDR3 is CASSPGTSGSREQYF. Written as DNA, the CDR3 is TGTGCCAGCAGCCCTGGGACTAGCGGGAGTCGCGAGCAGTACTTC.

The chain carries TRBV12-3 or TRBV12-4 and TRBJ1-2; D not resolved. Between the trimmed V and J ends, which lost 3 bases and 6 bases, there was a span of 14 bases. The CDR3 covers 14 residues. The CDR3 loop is CASSFDRSSHGYTF. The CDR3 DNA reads TGTGCCAGCAGTTTCGACCGCTCCTCCCATGGCTACACCTTC.

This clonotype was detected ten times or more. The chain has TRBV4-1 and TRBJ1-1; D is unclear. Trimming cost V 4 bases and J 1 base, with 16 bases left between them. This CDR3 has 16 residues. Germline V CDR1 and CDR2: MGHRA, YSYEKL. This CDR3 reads CASSPGIFLTNTEAFF. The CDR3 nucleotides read TGCGCCAGCAGCCCAGGAATCTTCCTGACGAACACTGAAGCTTTCTTT.

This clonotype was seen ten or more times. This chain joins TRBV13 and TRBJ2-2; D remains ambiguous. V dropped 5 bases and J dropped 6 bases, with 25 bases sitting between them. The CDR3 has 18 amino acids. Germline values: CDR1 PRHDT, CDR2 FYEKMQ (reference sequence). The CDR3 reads CASSPRRRRSRTSGELFF. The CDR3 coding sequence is TGTGCCAGCAGCCCACGAAGGCGTCGGAGTCGGACGTCCGGGGAGCTGTTTTTT. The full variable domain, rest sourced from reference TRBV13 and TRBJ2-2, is AAGVIQSPRHLIKEKRETATLKCYPIPRHDTVYWYQQGPGQDPQFLISFYEKMQSDKGSIPDRFSAQQFSDYHSELNMSSLELGDSALYFCASSPRRRRSRTSGELFFGEGSRLTVL.

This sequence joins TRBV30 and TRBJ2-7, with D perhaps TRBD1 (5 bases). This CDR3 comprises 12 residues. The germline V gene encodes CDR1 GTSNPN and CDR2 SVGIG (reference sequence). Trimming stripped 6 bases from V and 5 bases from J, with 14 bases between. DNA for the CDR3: TGTGCCTGTTCAGGGCATCCGCACGAGCAGTACTTC. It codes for CACSGHPHEQYF.

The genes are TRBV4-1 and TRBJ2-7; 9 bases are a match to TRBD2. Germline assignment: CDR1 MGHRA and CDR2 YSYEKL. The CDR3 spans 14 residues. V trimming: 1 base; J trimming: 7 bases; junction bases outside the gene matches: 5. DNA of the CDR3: TGCGCCAGCAGCCAAGTTGCGGGGGGGGATGAGCAGTACTTC. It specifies CASSQVAGGDEQYF.

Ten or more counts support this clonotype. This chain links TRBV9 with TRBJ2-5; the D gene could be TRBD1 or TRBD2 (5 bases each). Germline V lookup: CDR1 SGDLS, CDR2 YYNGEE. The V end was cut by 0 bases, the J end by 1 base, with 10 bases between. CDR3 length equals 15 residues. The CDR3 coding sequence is TGTGCCAGCAGCGTAGCCGGGGCCCGCCAAGAGACCCAGTACTTC. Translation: CASSVAGARQETQYF.

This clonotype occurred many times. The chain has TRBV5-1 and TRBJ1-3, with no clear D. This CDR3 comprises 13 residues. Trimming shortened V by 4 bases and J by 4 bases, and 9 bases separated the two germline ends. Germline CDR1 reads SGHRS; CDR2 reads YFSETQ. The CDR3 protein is CASSPDWGNTIYF. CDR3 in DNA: TGCGCCAGCAGCCCTGACTGGGGAAACACCATATATTTT.

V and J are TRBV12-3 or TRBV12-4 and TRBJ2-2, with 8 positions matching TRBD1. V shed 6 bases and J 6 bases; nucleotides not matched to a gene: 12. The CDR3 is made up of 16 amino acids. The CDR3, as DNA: TGTGCCAGCAGGGAACGGACAGGGTTATCTCCCGGGGAGCTGTTTTTT. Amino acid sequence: CASRERTGLSPGELFF.

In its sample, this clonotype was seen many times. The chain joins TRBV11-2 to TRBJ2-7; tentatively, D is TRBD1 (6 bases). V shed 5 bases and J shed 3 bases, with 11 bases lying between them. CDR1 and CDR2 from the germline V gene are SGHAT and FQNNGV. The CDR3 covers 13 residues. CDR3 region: CASSAGQIYEQYF. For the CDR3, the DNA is TGTGCCAGCAGCGCTGGACAGATCTACGAGCAGTACTTC.

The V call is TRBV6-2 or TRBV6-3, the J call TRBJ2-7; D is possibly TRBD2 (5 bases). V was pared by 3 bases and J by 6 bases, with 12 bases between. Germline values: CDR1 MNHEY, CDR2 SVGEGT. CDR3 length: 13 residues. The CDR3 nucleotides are TGTGCCAGCAGTTATAGGGAGAATTCCGAGCAGTACTTC. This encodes CASSYRENSEQYF.

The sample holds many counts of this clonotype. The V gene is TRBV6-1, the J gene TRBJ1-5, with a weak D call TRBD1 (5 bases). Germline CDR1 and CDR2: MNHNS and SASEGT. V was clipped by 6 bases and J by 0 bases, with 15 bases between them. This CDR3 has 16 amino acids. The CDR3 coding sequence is TGTGCCAGCAGCCAACGGGGGGGGACTAGCAATCAGCCCCAGCATTTT. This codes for CASSQRGGTSNQPQHF.

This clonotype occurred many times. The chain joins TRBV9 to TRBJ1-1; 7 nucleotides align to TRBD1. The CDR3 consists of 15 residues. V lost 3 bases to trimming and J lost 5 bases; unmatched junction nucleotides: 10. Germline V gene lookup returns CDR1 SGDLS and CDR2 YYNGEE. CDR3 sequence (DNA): TGTGCCAGCAGCGCAGGGGGACTTTTCGGGACTGAAGCTTTCTTT. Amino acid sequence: CASSAGGLFGTEAFF. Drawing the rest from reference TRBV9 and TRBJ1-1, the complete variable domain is DSGVTQTPKHLITATGQRVTLRCSPRSGDLSVYWYQQSLDQGLQFLIQYYNGEERAKGNILERFSAQQFPDLHSELNLSSLELGDSALYFCASSAGGLFGTEAFFGQGTRLTVV.

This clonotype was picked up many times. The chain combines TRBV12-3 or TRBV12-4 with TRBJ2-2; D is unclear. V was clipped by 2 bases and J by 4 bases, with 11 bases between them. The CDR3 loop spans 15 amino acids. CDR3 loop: CASSLPGLSTGELFF. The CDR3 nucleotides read TGTGCCAGCAGTTTACCCGGGCTTTCCACCGGGGAGCTGTTTTTT.

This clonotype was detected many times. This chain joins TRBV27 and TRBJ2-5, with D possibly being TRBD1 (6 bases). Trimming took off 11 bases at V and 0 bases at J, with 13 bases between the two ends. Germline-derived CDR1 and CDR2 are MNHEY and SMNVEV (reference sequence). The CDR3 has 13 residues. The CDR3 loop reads CAPIRDNQETQYF. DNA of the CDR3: TGTGCCCCGATCCGGGACAACCAAGAGACCCAGTACTTC.

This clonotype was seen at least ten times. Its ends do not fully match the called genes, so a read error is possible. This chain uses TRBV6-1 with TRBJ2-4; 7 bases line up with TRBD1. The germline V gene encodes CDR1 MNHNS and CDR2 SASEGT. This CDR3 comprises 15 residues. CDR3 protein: CASSEDSRGWDIKYF. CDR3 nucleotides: TGTGCCAGCAGTGAAGACTCCAGGGGGTGGGACATTAAGTACTTC.

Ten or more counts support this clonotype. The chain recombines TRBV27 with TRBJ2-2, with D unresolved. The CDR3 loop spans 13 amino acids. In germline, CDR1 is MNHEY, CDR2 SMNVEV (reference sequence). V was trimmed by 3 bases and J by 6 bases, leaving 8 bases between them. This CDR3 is CASSFFHPGELFF. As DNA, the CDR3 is TGTGCCAGCAGTTTTTTCCACCCCGGGGAGCTGTTTTTT.

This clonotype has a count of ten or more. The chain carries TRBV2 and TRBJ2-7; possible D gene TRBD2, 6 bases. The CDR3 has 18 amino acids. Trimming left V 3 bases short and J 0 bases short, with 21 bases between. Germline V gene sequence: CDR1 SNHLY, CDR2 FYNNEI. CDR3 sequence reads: CASSDVLGARRASYEQYF. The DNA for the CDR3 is TGTGCCAGCAGTGACGTATTAGGGGCGAGGAGGGCCTCCTACGAGCAGTACTTC.